This entry features one TCR beta chain sequence. Its antigen is as yet unknown. V lost 5 bases and J 7 bases, leaving 6 bases between the germline ends. The CDR3 runs to 12 residues. Germline V gives CDR1 SEHNR, CDR2 FQNEAQ (reference sequence). These data belong to a study of T cell responses to AZD1222 COVID-19 vaccine. Study conclusions and caveats: At baseline, just a handful of AZD1222 recipients tested seropositive. The donor cohort was predominantly white British with a female majority, and clonal diversity may have been underestimated. Across spike, vaccine-associated CD4 TCRs were found, dominant at 160-218 and 743-854.

The data were produced by immunoSEQ multiplex PCR, yet TCRdb's version contains in-frame clones alone and is incomplete. Of some 110,000 clones listed, roughly 82% are singletons. The chain employs TRBV7-9 and TRBJ1-6; D gene uncertain. This clonotype was sampled from an adult in good health. The sample here was peripheral blood, taken on day 0 of AZD1222 vaccination. CDR3 region: CASSPGNSPLHF. The CDR3 DNA is TGTGCCAGCAGCCCCGGGAATTCACCCCTCCACTTT.